The 26 T cell receptor beta chains below come from one sample, sequenced in a study of blood T cells in healthy people across ages. A J-beta primer mix and a sample-barcoded 5' primer were used in a second PCR of about 7 to 12 cycles. MiXCR was run by TCRdb on the 5' RACE reads, yielding one entry per CDR3 protein. Here the sample spans roughly 1,700,000 distinct CDR3 sequences, 28% being singletons. Specimen: blood. The origin of the receptors is a woman aged 25 to 45 in good health.

This rearrangement joins TRBV7-2 to TRBJ1-2, with D unclear. This CDR3 is 12 amino acids long. Trimming cost V 8 bases and J 11 bases, with 18 bases left between them. Germline V gene sequence: CDR1 SGHTA, CDR2 FQGNSA. Written as DNA, the CDR3 is TGTGCCAGCGGCCTAACTATGGGGAGTTACACCTTC. It is translated as CASGLTMGSYTF.

Comment on this clonotype: This CDR3 is missing its conserved last phenylalanine or tryptophan, likely due to a read error. The chain uses TRBV20-1 and TRBJ2-1; TRBD2 might be the D (6 bases). Germline assignment: CDR1 DFQATT and CDR2 SNEGSKA (reference sequence). The CDR3 consists of 15 residues. Deletions cut 3 bases from V and 8 bases from J, with 20 bases between. The CDR3 loop reads CSASTDQRAAYEQFV. The CDR3 DNA reads as TGCAGTGCTAGTACGGACCAGCGGGCCGCTTATGAGCAGTTCGTC.

The chain uses TRBV5-1 and TRBJ2-5; 11 bases match TRBD1. Germline V gene data show CDR1 as SGHRS and CDR2 as YFSETQ. The CDR3 sequence is 16 residues long. With 4 bases clipped from V and 3 bases from J, the junction kept 8 bases outside the gene matches. The CDR3 nucleotides are TGCGCCAGCAGCCCACGGCGGACAGGGGGCGAAGAGACCCAGTACTTC. Translated, it gives CASSPRRTGGEETQYF.

The V gene is TRBV20-1, the J gene TRBJ2-5; D gene unclear. This CDR3 is built from 16 residues. Looked up from germline, CDR1 is DFQATT and CDR2 is SNEGSKA (reference sequence). The V end was cut by 0 bases, the J end by 9 bases, with 23 bases between. The CDR3 bases are TGCAGTGCTAGAGATGGGCCCCCCCCAATCGGTGGGGCCCAGTACTTC. Translated: CSARDGPPPIGGAQYF.

This clonotype came up many times. The chain employs TRBV5-1 and TRBJ1-2, with D unclear. There are 14 residues in the CDR3. The V gene lost 2 bases and the J gene lost 4 bases, with 12 bases spanning the gap. The germline gives CDR1 SGHRS, CDR2 YFSETQ. DNA of the CDR3: TGCGCCAGCAGCTTCTCCGGAGGGCTCTATGGCTACACCTTC. It translates to CASSFSGGLYGYTF.

This clonotype was observed a handful of times. The rearrangement uses TRBV6-2 or TRBV6-3 and TRBJ2-5; a weak D match, TRBD1 (6 bases). Germline CDR1 and CDR2: MNHEY and SVGEGT. The CDR3 has 15 residues. Trimming took off 8 bases at V and 5 bases at J, with 21 bases between the two ends. CDR3 protein: CASGLEQGVEETQYF. CDR3 nucleotide sequence: TGTGCCAGCGGGCTGGAACAGGGTGTGGAGGAGACCCAGTACTTC.

Remarks on this clonotype: This may stem from a read error, because a much larger clone lies one nucleotide away. V usage is TRBV20-1 and J usage is TRBJ2-7; 7 nucleotides match TRBD2. Looked up from germline, CDR1 is DFQATT and CDR2 is SNEGSKA (reference sequence). The length of the CDR3 is 14 residues. With 4 bases clipped from V and 5 bases from J, the junction kept 11 bases outside the gene matches. The CDR3 sequence: CSAITGGGTHEQYF. Written as DNA, the CDR3 is TGCAGTGCTATTACTGGCGGGGGTACCCACGAGCAGTACTTC.

This rearrangement joins TRBV2 to TRBJ2-1; D not resolved. The V gene lost 1 base and the J gene lost 4 bases, with 2 bases spanning the gap. Germline values: CDR1 SNHLY, CDR2 FYNNEI. The CDR3 totals 12 residues. The DNA for the CDR3 is TGTGCCAGCAGTGAAGAGTACAATGAGCAGTTCTTC. Encoded protein: CASSEEYNEQFF. The full variable domain, in which reference TRBV2 and TRBJ2-1 provide the parts outside the CDR3, is EPEVTQTPSHQVTQMGQEVILRCVPISNHLYFYWYRQILGQKVEFLVSFYNNEISEKSEIFDDQFSVERPDGSNFTLKIRSTKLEDSAMYFCASSEEYNEQFFGPGTRLTVL.

This clonotype was seen only a few times. The CDR3 sequence: CASSFPGQGAETQYF. For the CDR3, the DNA is TGTGCCAGCAGCTTCCCGGGACAGGGGGCCGAGACCCAGTACTTC. The V call is TRBV7-9, the J call TRBJ2-5; 12 bases map to TRBD1. Looked up from germline, CDR1 is SEHNR and CDR2 is FQNEAQ (reference sequence). This CDR3 region has 15 residues. The V and J ends lost 3 bases and 5 bases, in that order; junction bases with no gene match: 4.

The chain joins TRBV6-6 to TRBJ1-4; no firm D call. Trimming took off 8 bases at V and 8 bases at J, with 9 bases between the two ends. The CDR3 has 11 amino acids. CDR1 is MNHNY, CDR2 SVGAGI, per germline (reference sequence). DNA of the CDR3: TGTGCCAGCGGGTTCAGCGAAAAACTGTTTTTT. Its protein is CASGFSEKLFF.

This clonotype was counted many times. The J gene is TRBJ2-7, the V gene TRBV5-1, with TRBD1 matching 9 bases. The CDR3 length is 14 residues. The V and J ends lost 5 bases and 3 bases, in that order; junction bases with no gene match: 6. Germline values: CDR1 SGHRS, CDR2 YFSETQ. CDR3 DNA sequence: TGCGCCAGCAGTATCCCGGGACAGGGCTACGAGCAGTACTTC. It specifies CASSIPGQGYEQYF.

The V gene is TRBV5-1, the J gene TRBJ2-1, with no clear D. This CDR3 is 16 amino acids long. Germline CDR1 SGHRS, CDR2 YFSETQ. V lost 0 bases and J lost 4, with 14 bases in between. The CDR3 region is CASSLDPRSTYNEQFF. DNA for the CDR3: TGCGCCAGCAGCTTGGACCCCCGATCAACTTACAATGAGCAGTTCTTC.

The count of this clonotype is one. The chain links TRBV24-1 to TRBJ2-5; 7 positions agree with TRBD1. The germline gives CDR1 KGHDR, CDR2 SFDVKD. The CDR3 is 12 amino acids. The trim removed 6 bases at V and 11 bases at J, leaving 8 bases unmatched. CDR3 protein: CATSPQGNEQYF. The CDR3 DNA reads as TGTGCCACCAGTCCACAGGGGAATGAGCAGTACTTC.

V is TRBV12-3 or TRBV12-4 and J is TRBJ1-1; no reliable D call. This CDR3 contains 15 residues. The ends were cut back, 3 bases at V and 4 bases at J, with 15 bases in the middle. CDR3 residues: CASSLPRSSSTEAFF. CDR3 DNA: TGTGCCAGCAGTTTGCCCCGGTCGAGTAGCACTGAAGCTTTCTTT.

Worth noting for this clonotype: One end of the junction varies from germline; a read error may be responsible. The chain has TRBV2 and TRBJ1-5; D call uncertain. The germline V gene encodes CDR1 SNHLY and CDR2 FYNNEI. This CDR3 comprises 15 residues. CDR3 in amino acids: CASSEWLSGNRPQHF. The CDR3 nucleotides read TGTGCCAGCAGTGAATGGCTTTCGGGCAATCGGCCCCAGCATTTT.

CDR3 DNA: TGCGCCAGCAGCTTGGTGACTAGCGGGGGGGCCGTGACCCAGTACTTC. It yields the protein CASSLVTSGGAVTQYF. The rearrangement links TRBV5-1 to TRBJ2-5; TRBD2 aligns across 14 bases. The CDR3 extends over 16 amino acids. Germline CDR1 SGHRS, CDR2 YFSETQ. V gave up 0 bases and J gave up 7 bases; unmatched junction bases: 5. The full variable domain, rest sourced from reference TRBV5-1 and TRBJ2-5, is KAGVTQTPRYLIKTRGQQVTLSCSPISGHRSVSWYQQTPGQGLQFLFEYFSETQRNKGNFPGRFSGRQFSNSRSEMNVSTLELGDSALYLCASSLVTSGGAVTQYFGPGTRLLVL.

Regarding this clonotype: A single base separates this from a much larger clone, so it may be a read error. The chain combines TRBV5-1 with TRBJ2-1; possible D gene TRBD2, 5 bases. Trimming stripped 4 bases from V and 10 bases from J, with 18 bases between. This CDR3 is 14 amino acids long. Germline-derived CDR1 and CDR2 are SGHRS and YFSETQ. The DNA for the CDR3 is TGCGCCAGCAGCCCCGAGGGCTATAATTACGAGCAGTTCTTC. Its translation: CASSPEGYNYEQFF.

The table lists this clonotype with a few counts. The J gene is TRBJ2-7, the V gene TRBV5-1, with 8 bases lining up with TRBD1. The CDR3 spans 17 residues. With V trimmed by 4 bases and J by 7 bases, 19 bases remained unmatched. Per the germline V gene, CDR1 is SGHRS and CDR2 is YFSETQ. The CDR3 loop reads CASSLTGRQGNRGEQYF. In DNA, the CDR3 is TGCGCCAGCAGCCTTACTGGGCGACAGGGGAATCGTGGGGAGCAGTACTTC. The entire variable domain, with the rest obtained from reference TRBV5-1 and TRBJ2-7, is as follows: KAGVTQTPRYLIKTRGQQVTLSCSPISGHRSVSWYQQTPGQGLQFLFEYFSETQRNKGNFPGRFSGRQFSNSRSEMNVSTLELGDSALYLCASSLTGRQGNRGEQYFGPGTRLTVT.

This clonotype came up a few times. The rearrangement joins TRBV20-1 to TRBJ2-1; the D is unclear. CDR1 is DFQATT, CDR2 SNEGSKA, per germline (reference sequence). Deletions cut 0 bases from V and 9 bases from J, with 18 bases between. The CDR3 totals 15 residues. CDR3 DNA sequence: TGCAGTGCTAGAGATCCTGTGGAAACGAAGGGTGAGCAGTTCTTC. Protein product: CSARDPVETKGEQFF.

Concerning this clonotype itself: This could be a read error, since a much larger clone is one nucleotide away. CDR3 DNA sequence: TGCGCCAGCGGCCTACGGGCAGGGGAAGAGACCCAGTACTTC. It translates to CASGLRAGEETQYF. The gene calls are TRBV4-1 and TRBJ2-5, with a tentative D call TRBD1 (6 bases). From germline, CDR1 is MGHRA and CDR2 YSYEKL. V dropped 8 bases and J dropped 3 bases, with 16 bases sitting between them. The CDR3 runs 14 residues.

This clonotype has a handful of counts. This chain joins TRBV21-1 and TRBJ2-3; the tabulated D call, TRBD1, remains unverified against the DNA. TRBV21-1 has pseudogene status. The CDR3 has 17 amino acids. CDR3 region: CASSKERRTVPTDTQYF. CDR3 nucleotide sequence: TGTGCCAGTAGCAAAGAAAGGAGGACAGTCCCCACAGATACGCAGTATTTT.

The rearrangement uses TRBV20-1 and TRBJ2-1; TRBD2 might be the D (6 bases). The J call could be wrong; TRBJ2-7 is a better fit for the DNA end. This CDR3 has 13 amino acids. Germline V CDR1 and CDR2: DFQATT, SNEGSKA (reference sequence). The CDR3 DNA reads as TGCAGTGCTAGCGGGAGCCCCTACAATGAGCAGTACTTC. This translates into CSASGSPYNEQYF.

This clonotype was detected a few times. This chain uses TRBV28 with TRBJ1-2; no clear D gene. CDR1 and CDR2 from the germline V gene are MDHEN and SYDVKM. Between the trimmed V and J ends, which lost 2 bases and 6 bases, there was a span of 7 bases. This CDR3 has 12 amino acids. The CDR3 DNA is TGTGCCAGCAGTTTAACCCCCGATGGCTACACCTTC. As protein: CASSLTPDGYTF.

V and J are TRBV6-2 or TRBV6-3 and TRBJ2-1; 9 bases are shared with TRBD2. Trimming at V came to 2 bases and at J to 8 bases, leaving 13 bases not matched to a gene. The CDR3 has 17 amino acids. The germline CDR1 and CDR2 sequences are MNHEY and SVGEGT. The CDR3 reads CASSYHLASGTIDEQFF. The CDR3 DNA sequence: TGTGCCAGCAGTTACCACCTGGCTAGCGGGACTATCGATGAGCAGTTCTTC.

This clonotype was seen a handful of times. This sequence joins TRBV29-1 and TRBJ1-1, with a possible D match to TRBD1 (5 bases). V gave up 0 bases and J gave up 6 bases, with 14 bases separating them. In germline, CDR1 is SQVTM, CDR2 ANQGSEA. The CDR3 covers 14 residues. The CDR3 DNA sequence: TGCAGCGTTGAAGAAAGGGGAAGGGACTCTGAAGCTTTCTTT. Translated, it gives CSVEERGRDSEAFF.

The chain has TRBV4-3 and TRBJ2-5, with TRBD1 matching over 7 bases. The CDR3 spans 15 residues. V shed 1 base and J 11 bases; nucleotides not matched to a gene: 13. Germline V lookup: CDR1 LGHNA, CDR2 YSLEER. The CDR3 spells CASSQGNRGVKEQYF. In nucleotides, the CDR3 is TGCGCCAGCAGCCAAGGAAACAGGGGAGTCAAGGAGCAGTACTTC.